One sample yielded the 18 T cell receptor beta chains listed below, sequenced in a study of read filtering for tumor transcriptome and immune sequencing. From 300 to 450 ng of RNA, a library with molecular barcoded alpha/delta and beta/gamma adaptors was made. TCRdb called the reads again in MiXCR, with one record for every CDR3 protein. This table holds tens of thousands of distinct CDR3 sequences, roughly 15% found once. Sequenced: a population of CD138-negative cells sorted from bone marrow. These TCRs come from a donor older than 35 with multiple myeloma.

This clonotype showed up just a few times. Possible read error: a much larger clone is one base away. The rearrangement uses TRBV7-8 and TRBJ1-1, with a weak D call TRBD1 (5 bases). Between the trimmed V and J ends, which lost 1 base and 11 bases, there was a span of 14 bases. This CDR3 is built from 13 residues. The germline CDR1 and CDR2 sequences are SGHVS and FQNEAQ. CDR3 DNA sequence: TGTGCCAGCAGCTTAGGACAGCGGTCGCTTGCTTTCTTT. This encodes CASSLGQRSLAFF.

This clonotype has at least ten counts. The chain joins TRBV3-1 to TRBJ2-7, with TRBD2 matching 8 bases. CDR1 and CDR2 from the germline V gene are LGHDT and YNNKEL (reference sequence). J gave up 2 bases and V 1 base, and 7 bases lay outside the gene matches. CDR3 length equals 16 residues. CDR3 loop: CASSQGLASLTYEQYF. The CDR3 coding sequence is TGTGCCAGCAGCCAAGGACTAGCGTCTCTTACCTACGAGCAGTACTTC.

This clonotype was observed many times. The chain recombines TRBV6-1 with TRBJ2-5; D is perhaps TRBD1 (6 bases). CDR1 is MNHNS, CDR2 SASEGT, per germline. V was trimmed by 7 bases and J by 4 bases, leaving 10 bases between them. CDR3 length: 12 residues. The CDR3 DNA is TGTGCCAGCATCCAGGGGAGAGAGACCCAGTACTTC. Translated, it gives CASIQGRETQYF.

This clonotype was picked up many times. J is TRBJ2-1 and V is TRBV29-1, with D perhaps given as TRBD1 or TRBD2 (6 bases each). The CDR3 is 14 amino acids. The germline V and J ends were trimmed by 7 bases and 3 bases, with 16 bases remaining between them. Germline V gene sequence: CDR1 SQVTM, CDR2 ANQGSEA. The CDR3 sequence: CSAPGAAGYNEQFF. The CDR3 bases are TGCAGCGCCCCGGGGGCGGCCGGCTACAATGAGCAGTTCTTC.

This clonotype was recorded many times. This chain uses TRBV2 with TRBJ2-1; D is ambiguous. Germline assignment: CDR1 SNHLY and CDR2 FYNNEI. The CDR3 is made up of 16 amino acids. V was trimmed by 5 bases and J by 0 bases, leaving 14 bases between them. The CDR3 here is CASSPTKGGSYNEQFF. The CDR3 DNA follows: TGTGCCAGCAGTCCTACTAAGGGCGGCTCCTACAATGAGCAGTTCTTC.

This clonotype came up many times. V and J are TRBV30 and TRBJ2-2; D possibly matches TRBD1 or TRBD2 (5 bases each). Germline-derived CDR1 and CDR2 are GTSNPN and SVGIG (reference sequence). Trimming removed 5 bases from V and 7 bases from J, with 17 bases in between. The CDR3 covers 14 residues. The CDR3 DNA is TGTGCCTGGTGGACACCCCGAGGGGTCGGGGAGCTGTTTTTT. It yields the protein CAWWTPRGVGELFF.

In regard to this clonotype: The likely explanation is a read error, given a far larger clone one base away. The J gene is TRBJ2-1, the V gene TRBV7-2; 9 bases agree with TRBD2. The germline V gene encodes CDR1 SGHTA and CDR2 FQGNSA. The CDR3 length is 17 residues. In DNA form, the CDR3 reads TGTGCCAGCAGCTCCCTGGATAGCGGGAGCTCCTACAATGAGCGGTTCTTC. As protein: CASSSLDSGSSYNERFF.

This clonotype was counted ten times or more. The chain recombines TRBV15 with TRBJ1-4; D perhaps matches TRBD1 (5 bases). The germline CDR1 and CDR2 sequences are LNHNV and YYDKDF (reference sequence). V gave up 8 bases and J gave up 8 bases, with 21 bases separating them. This CDR3 is built from 15 residues. Here the CDR3 reads CATSPFARAVEKLFF. Here the CDR3 DNA reads TGTGCCACCTCACCGTTCGCCAGGGCGGTGGAAAAACTGTTTTTT.

Concerning this clonotype itself: A far bigger clonotype differs at one base, so this is likely a read error. The genes are TRBV7-8 and TRBJ2-1; 9 positions agree with TRBD1. The CDR3 runs 16 residues. Germline V gene lookup returns CDR1 SGHVS and CDR2 FQNEAQ. V shed 5 bases, J shed 5 bases, and the junction held 10 bases outside the gene matches. CDR3 nucleotides: TGTGCCAGCAGCCTTTTTGACAGGGGGTTCCACAATGAGCAGTTCTTC. Its protein product is CASSLFDRGFHNEQFF. Full variable domain (rest looked up from reference TRBV7-8 and TRBJ2-1): GAGVSQSPRYKVAKRGQDVALRCDPISGHVSLFWYQQALGQGPEFLTYFQNEAQLDKSGLPSDRFFAERPEGSVSTLKIQRTQQEDSAVYLCASSLFDRGFHNEQFFGPGTRLTVL.

The chain is built from TRBV7-2 and TRBJ1-2; D call uncertain. Germline lookup yields CDR1 SGHTA and CDR2 FQGNSA. Trimming removed 0 bases from V and 6 bases from J, with 14 bases in between. CDR3 length: 15 amino acids. The CDR3 DNA sequence: TGTGCCAGCAGCTTAGCTGGGTTGGGGATCGATGGCTACACCTTC. Protein product: CASSLAGLGIDGYTF.

This clonotype was counted at least ten times. This sequence joins TRBV24-1 and TRBJ2-2; TRBD1 matches 9 bases. The CDR3 runs to 17 residues. Trimming at V came to 6 bases and at J to 7 bases, leaving 14 bases not matched to a gene. CDR1 and CDR2 from the germline V gene are KGHDR and SFDVKD. The CDR3: CATSPARGTGPSGELFF. The CDR3 DNA follows: TGTGCCACCAGTCCCGCCCGGGGGACAGGGCCAAGCGGGGAGCTGTTTTTT.

The table lists this clonotype with many counts. This may stem from a read error, because a much larger clone lies one nucleotide away. V gene TRBV6-2 or TRBV6-3 combines with J gene TRBJ2-1, with D possibly matching TRBD2 (5 bases). Germline values: CDR1 MNHEY, CDR2 SVGEGT. Trimming pared 5 bases from V and 3 bases from J, leaving 11 bases between. The CDR3 length is 14 residues. CDR3 sequence: CASSDGRGYNEQFF. In DNA form, the CDR3 reads TGTGCCAGCAGTGATGGACGGGGCTACAATGAGCAGTTCTTC.

The table lists this clonotype with many counts. This sequence joins TRBV6-5 and TRBJ1-1, with no clear D. The V gene's germline CDR1 is MNHEY and CDR2 SVGAGI. CDR3 length: 11 amino acids. V lost 4 bases and J 3 bases, leaving 3 bases between the germline ends. Written as DNA, the CDR3 is TGTGCCAGCAGTTTTGACACTGAAGCTTTCTTT. Translated, it gives CASSFDTEAFF.

The chain employs TRBV29-1 and TRBJ1-1, with D tentatively TRBD1 (5 bases). Trimming pared 6 bases from V and 10 bases from J, leaving 18 bases between. The CDR3 loop spans 12 amino acids. Germline CDR1 reads SQVTM; CDR2 reads ANQGSEA. The CDR3 loop reads CSVQRDPERAFF. DNA for the CDR3: TGCAGCGTCCAACGGGACCCGGAGAGAGCTTTCTTT. Full variable domain (remainder filled in from reference TRBV29-1 and TRBJ1-1): SAVISQKPSRDICQRGTSLTIQCQVDSQVTMMFWYRQQPGQSLTLIATANQGSEATYESGFVIDKFPISRPNLTFSTLTVSNMSPEDSSIYLCSVQRDPERAFFGQGTRLTVV.

This clonotype was counted many times. The V call is TRBV29-1, the J call TRBJ2-1, with 9 bases identical to TRBD2. CDR1 is SQVTM, CDR2 ANQGSEA, per germline. J lost 1 base, V lost 3 bases, and 10 bases had no gene match. CDR3 length: 17 residues. The CDR3 sequence: CSVDPALAGWSYNEQFF. CDR3 coding DNA: TGCAGCGTTGACCCCGCGCTAGCGGGATGGTCCTACAATGAGCAGTTCTTC.

Concerning this clonotype: A much bigger clone sits one base away, suggesting this may be a read error. This chain links TRBV15 with TRBJ2-3, with D unresolved. The germline CDR1 and CDR2 sequences are LNHNV and YYDKDF (reference sequence). CDR3 size: 16 residues. This CDR3 reads CATSSIGGVGTDTRYF. The CDR3 coding sequence is TGTGCCACCAGCAGCATTGGTGGGGTGGGCACAGATACGCGGTATTTT.

Concerning this clonotype itself: One junction end disagrees with the germline gene, perhaps due to a read error. The V call is TRBV29-1, the J call TRBJ2-1; 8 bases map to TRBD2. The CDR3 loop spans 15 amino acids. The V gene's germline CDR1 is SQVTM and CDR2 ANQGSEA. The CDR3 protein is CSGAGTSGRTDEQVF. For the CDR3, the DNA is TGCAGCGGGGCCGGGACCAGCGGGAGAACGGATGAGCAGGTCTTC.

In the case of this clonotype: A read error may be the cause here, since a much bigger clone is one base away. The chain recombines TRBV5-1 with TRBJ2-7; 7 bases are a match to TRBD2. The CDR3 totals 16 residues. The germline V gene encodes CDR1 SGHRS and CDR2 YFSETQ. The CDR3 sequence is CASCLASAGETYEQYF. The CDR3 DNA reads TGCGCCAGCTGCTTGGCCTCGGCGGGAGAAACCTACGAGCAGTACTTC.